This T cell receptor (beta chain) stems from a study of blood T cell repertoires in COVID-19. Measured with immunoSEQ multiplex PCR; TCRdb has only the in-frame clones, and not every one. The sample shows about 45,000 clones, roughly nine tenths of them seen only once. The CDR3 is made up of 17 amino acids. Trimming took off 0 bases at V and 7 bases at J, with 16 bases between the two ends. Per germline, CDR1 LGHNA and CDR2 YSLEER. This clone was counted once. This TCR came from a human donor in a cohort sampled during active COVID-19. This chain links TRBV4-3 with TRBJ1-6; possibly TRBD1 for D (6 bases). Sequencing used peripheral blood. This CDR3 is CASSQDRDTIPNSPLHF. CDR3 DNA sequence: TGCGCCAGCAGCCAAGATCGGGACACCATTCCCAATTCACCCCTCCACTTT.